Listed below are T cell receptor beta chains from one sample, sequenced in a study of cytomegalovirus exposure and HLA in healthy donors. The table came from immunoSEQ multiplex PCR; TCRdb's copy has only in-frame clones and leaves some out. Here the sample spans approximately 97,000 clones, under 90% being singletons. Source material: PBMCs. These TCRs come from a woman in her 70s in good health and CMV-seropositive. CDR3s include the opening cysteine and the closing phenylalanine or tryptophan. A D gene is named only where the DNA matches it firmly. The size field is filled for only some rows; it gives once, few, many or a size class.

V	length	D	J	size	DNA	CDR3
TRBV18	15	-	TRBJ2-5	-	TGTGCCAGCTCGCCATCGGGTTCCACGGGGGAGACCCAGTACTTC	CASSPSGSTGETQYF
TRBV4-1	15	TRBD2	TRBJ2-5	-	TGCGCCAGCAGCCAAAGGGCGGGAGGGTTTGAGACCCAGTACTTC	CASSQRAGGFETQYF
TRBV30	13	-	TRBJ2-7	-	TGTGCCTGGAGTGTAGATACAGTCTACGAGCAGTACTTC	CAWSVDTVYEQYF
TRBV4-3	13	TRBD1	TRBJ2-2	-	TGCGCCAGCAGAACCGACAGGGCCGGGGAGCTGTTTTTT	CASRTDRAGELFF
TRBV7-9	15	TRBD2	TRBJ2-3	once	TGTGCCAGCAGCTCCCAAGGGACTAGCGGAGCTCCGCAGTATTTT	CASSSQGTSGAPQYF
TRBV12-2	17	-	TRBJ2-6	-	TGTGCAAGTCGCCTCAGGGACAGGACCTCTGGGGCCAACGTCCTGACTTTC	CASRLRDRTSGANVLTF
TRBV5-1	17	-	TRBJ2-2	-	TGCGCCAGCAGCTTGGAAGGCGTCAGGGGATCGACCGGGGAGCTGTTTTTT	CASSLEGVRGSTGELFF
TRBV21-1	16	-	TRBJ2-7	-	TGTGCCAGCAGCAAAACCAGGACTAGCGGGCGCTACGAGCAGTACTTC	CASSKTRTSGRYEQYF
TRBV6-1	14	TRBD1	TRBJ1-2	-	TGTGCCAGCAGTTTCGGACAGGGGCCCTATGGCTACACCTTC	CASSFGQGPYGYTF
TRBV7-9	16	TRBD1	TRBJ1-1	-	TGTGCCAGCAGCTTAGCCCTGGGACAGGGGAACACTGAAGCTTTCTTT	CASSLALGQGNTEAFF
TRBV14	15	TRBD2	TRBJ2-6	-	TGTGCCAGCAGCTTGGGGGGGGCTGGGGCCAACGTCCTGACTTTC	CASSLGGAGANVLTF
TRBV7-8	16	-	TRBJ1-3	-	TGTGCCAGCAGCATCGGACAGCGAACCTCTGGAAACACCATATATTTT	CASSIGQRTSGNTIYF
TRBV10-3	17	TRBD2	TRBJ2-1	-	TGTGCCATCAGTGAGTCCCTAGCGGGAGAGGTTGACAATGAGCAGTTCTTC	CAISESLAGEVDNEQFF